The present TCR beta chain was sequenced within a study of T cells in Graves' hyperthyroidism and ophthalmopathy. The CDR3 regions of TCR beta were amplified from RNA transcripts. A set of HTBI primers served as the primers for a first-round RT-PCR of the TCR CDR3. TCRdb reprocessed the multiplex PCR reads via MiXCR and lists one record per CDR3 protein. The sample comprises more than 350,000 distinct CDR3 sequences, nearly 15% of which are singletons, and about 21% rests with the top ten. This clonotype has more than one count but fewer than ten. Researchers barred patients who had uncontrolled infection, other autoimmune disease, pregnancy or lactation. The germline gives CDR1 MNHEY, CDR2 SMNVEV (reference sequence). This CDR3 is built from 14 residues. V lost 5 bases and J 5 bases, leaving 16 bases between the germline ends.

The genes are TRBV27 and TRBJ2-7; weak D call: TRBD1 (6 bases). Material for sequencing was blood. The TCR comes from a woman aged 55-69 years with Graves' ophthalmopathy. The CDR3: CASSPRGLGDEQYF. As DNA, the CDR3 is TGTGCCAGCAGTCCCAGGGGCCTGGGGGACGAGCAGTACTTC.